The 28 T cell receptor beta chains listed next were all sequenced from one sample in a study of T cell responses to AZD1222 COVID-19 vaccine. Method: immunoSEQ multiplex PCR; TCRdb's copy keeps in-frame clones and lacks some. The repertoire holds approximately 150,000 clones, with 90% to 95% as singletons. The specimen was peripheral blood, collected on day 0 of AZD1222 vaccination. The source is an adult in good health.

The V and J genes are TRBV4-1 and TRBJ1-5, with unresolved D. V lost 0 bases, J lost 0 bases, and 6 bases lay in between. CDR1 is MGHRA, CDR2 YSYEKL, per germline. The CDR3 has 15 amino acids. CDR3: CASSQDSDSNQPQHF. The CDR3 DNA reads as TGCGCCAGCAGCCAAGACAGTGATAGCAATCAGCCCCAGCATTTT.

This chain connects TRBV7-2 to TRBJ2-7, with 8 bases fitting TRBD1. Germline-derived CDR1 and CDR2 are SGHTA and FQGNSA. The CDR3 is made up of 15 amino acids. V shed 5 bases, J shed 2 bases, and the junction held 8 bases outside the gene matches. CDR3 bases: TGTGCCAGCAGCCGGACACGGGACAGGACCTACGAGCAGTACTTC. As protein: CASSRTRDRTYEQYF. Variable domain in full (rest from reference TRBV7-2 and TRBJ2-7): GAGVSQSPSNKVTEKGKDVELRCDPISGHTALYWYRQSLGQGLEFLIYFQGNSAPDKSGLPSDRFSAERTGGSVSTLTIQRTQQEDSAVYLCASSRTRDRTYEQYFGPGTRLTVT.

The chain carries TRBV3-1 (or the pseudogene TRBV3-2) and TRBJ1-1; no definite D call. The CDR3 has 15 amino acids. Germline lookup yields CDR1 LGHDT and CDR2 YNNKEL (reference sequence). V lost 4 bases to trimming and J lost 2 bases, with 14 bases between them. For the CDR3, the DNA is TGTGCCAGCAGCCGCGTTTTAGGGCTAAACACTGAAGCTTTCTTT. This sequence encodes CASSRVLGLNTEAFF.

This rearrangement joins TRBV6-5 to TRBJ1-2, with D perhaps matching TRBD1 (6 bases). V gave up 2 bases and J gave up 8 bases, with 12 bases separating them. The V gene's germline CDR1 is MNHEY and CDR2 SVGAGI. This CDR3 is 13 amino acids long. The CDR3 nucleotides are TGTGCCAGCAGTTACCTCGACAGGAGGGGCTACACCTTC. This encodes CASSYLDRRGYTF.

A single count supports this clone. This rearrangement joins TRBV5-1 to TRBJ1-3; D is possibly TRBD1 (5 bases). This CDR3 spans 14 amino acids. V was cut by 6 bases and J by 4 bases, with 14 bases left in between. Germline lookup yields CDR1 SGHRS and CDR2 YFSETQ. The DNA for the CDR3 is TGCGCCAGCAAAGGGGCTCTGGGGGGAAACACCATATATTTT. Protein product: CASKGALGGNTIYF.

The rearrangement uses TRBV28 and TRBJ1-2, with D hard to call. Germline CDR1 is MDHEN and CDR2 is SYDVKM. V dropped 8 bases and J dropped 7 bases, with 11 bases sitting between them. The CDR3 spans 11 residues. The CDR3 DNA is TGTGCCAGCTCAAAACTTCGTGGCTACACCTTC. Protein product: CASSKLRGYTF.

V gene TRBV3-1 (or the pseudogene TRBV3-2) combines with J gene TRBJ1-5; D unresolved. V lost 5 bases to trimming and J lost 4 bases, with 12 bases between them. The CDR3 runs 14 residues. CDR1 LGHDT and CDR2 YNNKEL come from the germline V gene (reference sequence). This CDR3 is CASSSATGNQPQHF. The CDR3 coding sequence is TGTGCCAGCAGCTCAGCGACGGGAAATCAGCCCCAGCATTTT.

V usage is TRBV5-4 and J usage is TRBJ2-7; TRBD2 matches at 13 bases. The CDR3 is 16 amino acids. In germline, CDR1 is SGHNT, CDR2 YYREEE (reference sequence). V lost 4 bases and J lost 3; bases outside the gene matches: 7. The CDR3 nucleotides are TGTGCCAGCAGCCCCGGACTAGCGGGGGACTACTACGAGCAGTACTTC. Protein: CASSPGLAGDYYEQYF.

The chain has TRBV10-1 and TRBJ2-3; no clear D. The CDR3 contains 13 residues. V was pared by 0 bases and J by 4 bases, with 5 bases between. In germline, CDR1 is WNHNN, CDR2 SYGVQD (reference sequence). The CDR3 DNA reads as TGCGCCAGCAGTGAGTCGAGTTCAGATACGCAGTATTTT. It codes for CASSESSSDTQYF.

The chain combines TRBV12-3 or TRBV12-4 with TRBJ1-3; D gene unclear. Deletions cut 6 bases from V and 4 bases from J, with 10 bases between. The CDR3 runs 13 residues. This CDR3 reads CASSPTQGNTIYF. Here the CDR3 DNA reads TGTGCCAGCAGCCCTACACAGGGAAACACCATATATTTT.

The chain recombines TRBV6-2 or TRBV6-3 with TRBJ1-5, with 7 bases identical to TRBD1. J gave up 2 bases and V 5 bases, and 6 bases lay outside the gene matches. The CDR3 sequence is 15 residues long. Germline V CDR1 and CDR2: MNHEY, SVGEGT. The CDR3 sequence is CASSKQGSGNQPQHF. The CDR3 coding sequence is TGTGCCAGCAGTAAACAGGGGTCGGGCAATCAGCCCCAGCATTTT.

The V gene is TRBV6-1, the J gene TRBJ2-7, with 12 bases that match TRBD2. Germline CDR1 reads MNHNS; CDR2 reads SASEGT. The CDR3 runs to 16 residues. V shed 0 bases and J 2 bases; nucleotides not matched to a gene: 2. The DNA for the CDR3 is TGTGCCAGCAGTGAAGCACTAGCGGGGGGAACCTACGAGCAGTACTTC. Its protein is CASSEALAGGTYEQYF.

The chain is built from TRBV10-1 and TRBJ1-5; TRBD1 aligns across 8 bases. J lost 10 bases, V lost 8 bases, and 10 bases had no gene match. From germline, CDR1 is WNHNN and CDR2 SYGVQD (reference sequence). This CDR3 spans 13 amino acids. As DNA, the CDR3 is TGCGCCAGCTGGAGACAGGGGAGGAATCCCCAGCATTTT. Its protein product is CASWRQGRNPQHF.

The J gene is TRBJ1-2, the V gene TRBV18; D unclear. Germline CDR1 KGHSH, CDR2 LQKENI. The CDR3 is 14 amino acids. V gave up 0 bases and J gave up 6 bases, with 11 bases separating them. Written as DNA, the CDR3 is TGTGCCAGCTCACCACCTTCGTTAAGGGATGGCTACACCTTC. Translated: CASSPPSLRDGYTF.

This clone was seen only once. The J gene is TRBJ2-1, the V gene TRBV2, with 9 nucleotides matching TRBD2. This CDR3 comprises 15 residues. The trim removed 6 bases at V and 6 bases at J, leaving 9 bases unmatched. Germline V lookup: CDR1 SNHLY, CDR2 FYNNEI. CDR3 nucleotide sequence: TGTGCCAGCAGGGGGGGACTAGCCGCTGCCAATGAGCAGTTCTTC. Its protein is CASRGGLAAANEQFF.

The count of this clone is one. The CDR3 DNA reads as TGTGCCAGCAACCGGGACAGCAATCAGCCCCAGCATTTT. Translated, it gives CASNRDSNQPQHF. V usage is TRBV9 and J usage is TRBJ1-5; TRBD1 might be the D (5 bases). The germline V gene has CDR1 SGDLS and CDR2 YYNGEE. The CDR3 loop spans 13 amino acids. Trimming cost V 6 bases and J 1 base, with 8 bases left between them.

This chain uses TRBV4-3 with TRBJ1-4, with D possibly TRBD1 on 5 matching bases. This CDR3 has 14 residues. Trimming took 0 bases from V and 8 from J, leaving 10 bases between them. Germline values: CDR1 LGHNA, CDR2 YSLEER. The CDR3 protein is CASSQDRVREKLFF. The CDR3 DNA reads as TGCGCCAGCAGCCAAGACAGGGTGAGAGAAAAACTGTTTTTT.

This CDR3 is CASSLLPGQGNDGYTF. As DNA, the CDR3 is TGTGCCAGCAGCCTGTTACCGGGACAGGGGAACGATGGCTACACCTTC. The chain couples TRBV3-1 (or the pseudogene TRBV3-2) to TRBJ1-2, with 10 bases matching TRBD1. Germline-derived CDR1 and CDR2 are LGHDT and YNNKEL (reference sequence). This CDR3 spans 16 amino acids. J gave up 6 bases and V 4 bases, and 11 bases lay outside the gene matches.

The rearrangement links TRBV3-1 (or the pseudogene TRBV3-2) to TRBJ2-1, with a tentative D call TRBD2 (5 bases). With 0 bases removed from V and 11 bases from J, the gap between germline ends came to 8 bases. This CDR3 region has 12 residues. Germline CDR1 LGHDT, CDR2 YNNKEL (reference sequence). The CDR3 region is CASSQEEGKQFF. The CDR3, as DNA: TGTGCCAGCAGCCAAGAAGAGGGTAAGCAGTTCTTC.

The chain has TRBV15 and TRBJ2-7; TRBD1 matches 8 bases. Trimming cost V 1 base and J 3 bases; bases outside gene matches: 2. Germline V lookup: CDR1 LNHNV, CDR2 YYDKDF (reference sequence). This CDR3 contains 14 residues. The CDR3 DNA reads TGTGCCACCAGCAGAGGACAGGGGATCTACGAGCAGTACTTC. It codes for CATSRGQGIYEQYF.

The table lists this clone with a count of one. Relative to the germline gene, one junction end is altered; a read error may explain this. The chain uses TRBV27 and TRBJ2-1; D is possibly TRBD1 (6 bases). CDR1 MNHEY and CDR2 SMNVEV come from the germline V gene (reference sequence). CDR3 length: 15 residues. CDR3 residues: CASTLDSRSFNEQFF. The CDR3 region has the DNA TGTGCCAGCACCCTGGACAGTCGGTCCTTCAATGAGCAGTTCTTC.

The J gene is TRBJ2-6, the V gene TRBV28, with 8 bases lining up with TRBD1. This CDR3 has 17 amino acids. In germline, CDR1 is MDHEN, CDR2 SYDVKM. J was trimmed by 0 bases and V by 3 bases; bases with no gene match: 4. In DNA, the CDR3 is TGTGCCAGCAGTTTTCAGGGGGCTAGCTCTGGGGCCAACGTCCTGACTTTC. It specifies CASSFQGASSGANVLTF.

The chain recombines TRBV30 with TRBJ1-1, with D unclear. Germline CDR1 is GTSNPN and CDR2 is SVGIG (reference sequence). The ends were cut back, 0 bases at V and 3 bases at J, with 11 bases in the middle. The CDR3 is made up of 14 amino acids. The CDR3 DNA follows: TGTGCCTGGAGTGTATCGGGTTCACACACTGAAGCTTTCTTT. Translated, it gives CAWSVSGSHTEAFF.

This clone showed up just once. The V call is TRBV30, the J call TRBJ2-7; the match to TRBD1 covers 8 bases. The CDR3 covers 15 residues. Germline CDR1 GTSNPN, CDR2 SVGIG (reference sequence). V shed 2 bases, J shed 2 bases, and the junction held 8 bases outside the gene matches. The CDR3 DNA reads TGTGCCTGGAGTCCTCGGACAGGGCCCGCCTACGAGCAGTACTTC. It encodes CAWSPRTGPAYEQYF.

V is TRBV5-1 and J is TRBJ2-7; 8 bases map to TRBD2. The CDR3 spans 16 residues. Germline values: CDR1 SGHRS, CDR2 YFSETQ. The trim removed 4 bases at V and 2 bases at J, leaving 11 bases unmatched. The CDR3 spells CASSPRGGGSTYEQYF. For the CDR3, the DNA is TGCGCCAGCAGCCCCCGCGGCGGGGGGTCTACCTACGAGCAGTACTTC.

The chain links TRBV6-5 to TRBJ2-7; D possibly corresponds to TRBD1 (6 bases). In germline, CDR1 is MNHEY, CDR2 SVGAGI. V lost 2 bases, J lost 4 bases, and 9 bases lay in between. This CDR3 contains 13 residues. CDR3 loop: CASSYNRAYEQYF. The CDR3 DNA is TGTGCCAGCAGTTACAACAGGGCTTACGAGCAGTACTTC.

The gene calls are TRBV6-2 or TRBV6-3 and TRBJ1-6, with 7 bases that match TRBD1. Looked up from germline, CDR1 is MNHEY and CDR2 is SVGEGT. The CDR3 runs to 17 residues. Unmatched junction bases numbered 13, after V lost 6 bases and J lost 5 bases. The CDR3 loop is CASSFRGRQGHNSPLHF. The CDR3 DNA sequence: TGTGCCAGCAGCTTCAGAGGACGACAGGGCCATAATTCACCCCTCCACTTT.

The CDR3, as DNA: TGCGCCAGCAGTGAGACAGGAGCAGATACGCAGTATTTT. Protein product: CASSETGADTQYF. The rearrangement joins TRBV10-1 to TRBJ2-3; the D gene is possibly TRBD1 (5 bases). The CDR3 spans 13 residues. Germline V lookup: CDR1 WNHNN, CDR2 SYGVQD (reference sequence). The V and J ends lost 2 bases and 4 bases respectively, with 7 bases between them.